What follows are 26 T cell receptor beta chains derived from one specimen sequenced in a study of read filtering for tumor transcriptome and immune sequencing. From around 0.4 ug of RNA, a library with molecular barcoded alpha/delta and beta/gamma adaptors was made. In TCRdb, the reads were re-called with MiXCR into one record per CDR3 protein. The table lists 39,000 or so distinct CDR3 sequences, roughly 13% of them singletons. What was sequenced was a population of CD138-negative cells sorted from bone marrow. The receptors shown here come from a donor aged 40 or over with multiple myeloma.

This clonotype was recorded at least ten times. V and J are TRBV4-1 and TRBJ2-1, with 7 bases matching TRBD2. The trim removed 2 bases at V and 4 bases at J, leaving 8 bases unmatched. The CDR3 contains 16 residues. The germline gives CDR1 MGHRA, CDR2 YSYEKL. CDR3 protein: CASSQYEAGDYNEQFF. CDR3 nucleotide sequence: TGCGCCAGCAGCCAATATGAGGCGGGGGATTACAATGAGCAGTTCTTC.

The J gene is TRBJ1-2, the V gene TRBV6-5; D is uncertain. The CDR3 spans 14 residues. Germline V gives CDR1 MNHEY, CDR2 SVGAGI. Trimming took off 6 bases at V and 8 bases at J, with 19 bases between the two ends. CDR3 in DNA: TGTGCCAGCAGCTTTAAGGGTGGCGCAGGAGGCTACACCTTC. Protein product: CASSFKGGAGGYTF.

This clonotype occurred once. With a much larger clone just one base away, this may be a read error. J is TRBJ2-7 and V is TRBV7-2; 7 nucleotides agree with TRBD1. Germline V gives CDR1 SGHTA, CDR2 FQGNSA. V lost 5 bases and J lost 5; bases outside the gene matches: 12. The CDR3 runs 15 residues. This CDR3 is CASSPLDGQAHEQYF. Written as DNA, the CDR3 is TGTGCCAGCAGCCCATTAGATGGACAGGCCCACGAGCAGTACTTC. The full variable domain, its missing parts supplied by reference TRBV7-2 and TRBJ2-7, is GAGVSQSPSNKVTEKGKDVELRCDPISGHTALYWYRQSLGQGLEFLIYFQGNSAPDKSGLPSDRFSAERTGGSVSTLTIQRTQQEDSAVYLCASSPLDGQAHEQYFGPGTRLTVT.

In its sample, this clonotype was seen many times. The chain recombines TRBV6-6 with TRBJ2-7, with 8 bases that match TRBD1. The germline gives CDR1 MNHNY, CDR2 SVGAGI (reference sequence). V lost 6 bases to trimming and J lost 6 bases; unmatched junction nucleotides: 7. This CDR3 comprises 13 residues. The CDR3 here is CASSLGTGSEQYF. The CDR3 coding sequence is TGTGCCAGCAGCCTAGGGACAGGCTCCGAGCAGTACTTC.

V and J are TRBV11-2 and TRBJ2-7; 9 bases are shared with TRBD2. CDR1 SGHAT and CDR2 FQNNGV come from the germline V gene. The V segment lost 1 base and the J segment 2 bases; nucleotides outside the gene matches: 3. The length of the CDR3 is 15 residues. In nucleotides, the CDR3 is TGTGCCAGCAGCTTAGGTAGCGGGAGTGCCTACGAGCAGTACTTC. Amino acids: CASSLGSGSAYEQYF.

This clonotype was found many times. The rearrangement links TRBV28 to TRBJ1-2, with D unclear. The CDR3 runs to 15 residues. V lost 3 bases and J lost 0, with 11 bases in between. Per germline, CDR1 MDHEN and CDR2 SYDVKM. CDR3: CASSFPELTNYGYTF. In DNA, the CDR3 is TGTGCCAGCAGTTTCCCTGAACTCACTAACTATGGCTACACCTTC.

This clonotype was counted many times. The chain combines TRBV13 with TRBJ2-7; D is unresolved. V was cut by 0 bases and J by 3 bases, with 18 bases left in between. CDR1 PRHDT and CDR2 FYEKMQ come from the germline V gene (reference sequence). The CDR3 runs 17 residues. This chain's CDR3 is CASSLGPPGDQGYEQYF. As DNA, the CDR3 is TGTGCCAGCAGCTTAGGCCCTCCCGGTGATCAAGGCTACGAGCAGTACTTC.

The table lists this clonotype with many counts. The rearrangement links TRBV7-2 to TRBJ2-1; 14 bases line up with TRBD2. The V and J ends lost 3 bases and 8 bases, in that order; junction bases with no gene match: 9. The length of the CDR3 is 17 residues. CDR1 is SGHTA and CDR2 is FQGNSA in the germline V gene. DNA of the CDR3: TGTGCCAGCAGCTTTACGACTAGCGGGAGGGCCGGGGATGAGCAGTTCTTC. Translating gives CASSFTTSGRAGDEQFF.

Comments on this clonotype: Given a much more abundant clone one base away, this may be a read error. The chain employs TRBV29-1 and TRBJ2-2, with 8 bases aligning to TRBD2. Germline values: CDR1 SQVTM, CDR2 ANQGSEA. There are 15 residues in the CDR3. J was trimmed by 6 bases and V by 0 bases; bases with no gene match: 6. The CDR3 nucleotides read TGCAGCGTTGAAGACGGGACTAGTGGGGCCGGGGAGCTGTTTTTT. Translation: CSVEDGTSGAGELFF.

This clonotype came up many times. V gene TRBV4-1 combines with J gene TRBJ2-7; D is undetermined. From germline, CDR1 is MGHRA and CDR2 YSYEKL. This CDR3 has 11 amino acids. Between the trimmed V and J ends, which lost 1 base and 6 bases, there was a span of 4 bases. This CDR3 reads CASSQGPEQYF. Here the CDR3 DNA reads TGCGCCAGCAGCCAAGGTCCCGAGCAGTACTTC.

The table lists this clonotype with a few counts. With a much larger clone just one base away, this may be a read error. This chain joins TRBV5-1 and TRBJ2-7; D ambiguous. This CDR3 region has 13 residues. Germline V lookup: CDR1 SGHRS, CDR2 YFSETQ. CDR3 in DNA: TGCGCCAGCAGCTTGGACGGGCCCTACGAGCGGTACTTC. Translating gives CASSLDGPYERYF.

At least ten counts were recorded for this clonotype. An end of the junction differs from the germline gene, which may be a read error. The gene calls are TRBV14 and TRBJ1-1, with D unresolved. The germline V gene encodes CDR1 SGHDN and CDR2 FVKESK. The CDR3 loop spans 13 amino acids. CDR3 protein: CAGSHGLNTEAFF. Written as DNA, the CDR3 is TGTGCCGGCAGCCATGGGTTGAACACTGAAGCTTTCTTT.

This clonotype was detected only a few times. CDR3 loop: CSARDGRTSGNTIYF. The CDR3 coding sequence is TGCAGTGCTAGAGACGGACGAACCTCTGGAAACACCATATATTTT. The V and J genes are TRBV20-1 and TRBJ1-3; D is uncertain. Germline CDR1 DFQATT, CDR2 SNEGSKA (reference sequence). Trimming stripped 0 bases from V and 0 bases from J, with 9 bases between. The CDR3 has 15 amino acids.

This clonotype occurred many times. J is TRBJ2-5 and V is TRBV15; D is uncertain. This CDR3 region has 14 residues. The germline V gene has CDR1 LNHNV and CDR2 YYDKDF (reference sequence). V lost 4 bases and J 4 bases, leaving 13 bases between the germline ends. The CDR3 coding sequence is TGTGCCACCAGCACACGAATGGGCCGAGAGACCCAGTACTTC. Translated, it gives CATSTRMGRETQYF.

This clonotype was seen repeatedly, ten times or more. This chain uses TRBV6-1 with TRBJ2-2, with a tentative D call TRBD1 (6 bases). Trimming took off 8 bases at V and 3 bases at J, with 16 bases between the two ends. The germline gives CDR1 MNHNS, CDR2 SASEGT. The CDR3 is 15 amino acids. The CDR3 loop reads CASLTAGADTGELFF. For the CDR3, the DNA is TGTGCCAGCTTGACGGCAGGGGCGGACACCGGGGAGCTGTTTTTT.

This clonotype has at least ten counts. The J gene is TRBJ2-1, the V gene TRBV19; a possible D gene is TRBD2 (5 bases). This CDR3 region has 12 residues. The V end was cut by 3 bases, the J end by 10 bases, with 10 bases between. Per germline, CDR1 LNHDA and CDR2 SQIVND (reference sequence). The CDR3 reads CASSMRVGEQFF. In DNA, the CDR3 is TGTGCCAGTAGTATGAGGGTTGGCGAGCAGTTCTTC.

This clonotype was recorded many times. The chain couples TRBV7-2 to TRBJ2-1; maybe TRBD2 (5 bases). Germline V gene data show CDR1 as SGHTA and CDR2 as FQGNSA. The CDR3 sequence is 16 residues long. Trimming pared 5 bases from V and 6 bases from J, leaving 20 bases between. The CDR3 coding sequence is TGTGCCAGCAGCCCCTGGACTGGGAACGGGCCCAATGAGCAGTTCTTC. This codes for CASSPWTGNGPNEQFF.

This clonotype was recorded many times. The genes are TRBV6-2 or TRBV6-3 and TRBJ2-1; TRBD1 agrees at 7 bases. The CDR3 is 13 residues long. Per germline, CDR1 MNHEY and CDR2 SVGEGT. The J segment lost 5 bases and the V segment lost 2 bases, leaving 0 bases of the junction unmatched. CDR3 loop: CASSYQGDNEQFF. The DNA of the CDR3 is TGTGCCAGCAGTTACCAGGGGGACAATGAGCAGTTCTTC.

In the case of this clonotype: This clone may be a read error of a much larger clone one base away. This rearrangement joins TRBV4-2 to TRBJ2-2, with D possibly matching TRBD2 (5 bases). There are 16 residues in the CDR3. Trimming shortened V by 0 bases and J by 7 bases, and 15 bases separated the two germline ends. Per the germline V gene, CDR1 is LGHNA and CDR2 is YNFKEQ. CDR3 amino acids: CASSQETRVPGGELFF. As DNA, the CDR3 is TGTGCCAGCAGCCAAGAGACGCGGGTCCCTGGCGGGGAGCTGTTTTTT.

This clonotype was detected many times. The CDR3 region is CAIARAQETQYF. In DNA form, the CDR3 reads TGTGCCATCGCCAGAGCGCAAGAGACCCAGTACTTC. The gene calls are TRBV10-3 and TRBJ2-5; D is unclear. Germline loops: CDR1 ENHRY, CDR2 SYGVKD. The CDR3 is 12 residues long. The V gene lost 8 bases and the J gene lost 2 bases, with 9 bases spanning the gap.

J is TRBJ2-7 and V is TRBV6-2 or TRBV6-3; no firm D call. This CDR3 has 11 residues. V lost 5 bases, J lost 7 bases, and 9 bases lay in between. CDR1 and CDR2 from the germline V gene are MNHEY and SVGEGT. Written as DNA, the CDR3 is TGTGCCAGCAGTCACGGACGGGAGCAGTACTTC. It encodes CASSHGREQYF.

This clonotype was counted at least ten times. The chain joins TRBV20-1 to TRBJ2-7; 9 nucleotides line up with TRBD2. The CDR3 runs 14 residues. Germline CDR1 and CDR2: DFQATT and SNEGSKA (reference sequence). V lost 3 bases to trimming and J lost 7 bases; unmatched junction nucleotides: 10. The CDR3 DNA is TGCAGTGCTAGGTTCGGCGGGAGGGCCGGTGAGCAGTACTTC. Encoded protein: CSARFGGRAGEQYF.

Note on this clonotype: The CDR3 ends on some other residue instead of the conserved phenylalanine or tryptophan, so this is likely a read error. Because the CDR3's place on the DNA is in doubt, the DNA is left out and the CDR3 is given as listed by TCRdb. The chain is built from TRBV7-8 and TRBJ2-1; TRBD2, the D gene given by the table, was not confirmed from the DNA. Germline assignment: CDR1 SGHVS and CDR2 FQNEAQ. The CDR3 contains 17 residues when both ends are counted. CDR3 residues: CASSSGLAGVLTNEQLC.

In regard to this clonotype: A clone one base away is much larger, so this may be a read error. The CDR3 nucleotides are TGCGCCAGCAACTTGGATAGCAGGGTCTACGAGCAGTACTTC. The encoded protein is CASNLDSRVYEQYF. The chain links TRBV5-1 to TRBJ2-7; weak D call: TRBD1 (5 bases). This CDR3 region has 14 residues. In germline, CDR1 is SGHRS, CDR2 YFSETQ.

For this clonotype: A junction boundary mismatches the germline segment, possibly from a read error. CDR3 in DNA: TGTGCCGCCAGCAGAGTTAGAGAAGAGACCCAGTACTTC. Translating it yields CAASRVREETQYF. The J gene is TRBJ2-5, the V gene TRBV15; D remains ambiguous. This CDR3 has 13 residues. CDR1 is LNHNV and CDR2 is YYDKDF in the germline V gene (reference sequence).

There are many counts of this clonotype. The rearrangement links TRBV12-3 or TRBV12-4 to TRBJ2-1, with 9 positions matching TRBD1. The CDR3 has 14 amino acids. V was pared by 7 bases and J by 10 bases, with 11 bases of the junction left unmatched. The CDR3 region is CASTDRDRVYEQFF. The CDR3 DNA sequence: TGTGCCAGCACCGACCGGGACAGGGTTTACGAGCAGTTCTTC.